Reported below is one T cell receptor beta chain. The target antigen is unknown. Losses at the gene ends were 5 bases for V and 0 bases for J; bases not matched to a gene: 5. Germline assignment: CDR1 SNHLY and CDR2 FYNNEI. The CDR3 extends over 16 amino acids. 13 Jbeta primers and 60 Vbeta primers were used for the PCR. Assay: immunoSEQ multiplex PCR; the TCRdb copy retains only in-frame clones and omits some. The sample has 150,000 to 200,000 clones, 68% seen once. The data were obtained in a study of cytomegalovirus exposure and HLA in healthy donors. General study points: Later work found most CMV-associated TCR beta chains apparently HLA-restricted. Usually a TCR sequence was rare, but some public TCRs were found in many donors. Researchers counted over 150 TCR beta chains as cytomegalovirus-associated.

The clonotype was recovered from a woman aged 40 to 55 in good health and CMV-seropositive. This rearrangement joins TRBV2 to TRBJ2-3; 10 bases line up with TRBD2. The specimen was PBMCs. The CDR3 protein is CASSIMTSGSTDTQYF. CDR3 nucleotides: TGTGCCAGCAGTATTATGACTAGCGGGAGCACAGATACGCAGTATTTT.